This TCR beta chain is drawn from a study of beta chain features in type 1 diabetes. General study results and limits: The similarity of naive, central memory and Treg TCRB repertoires appeared greater among patients than among healthy donors. PCR might favor shorter templates, equally in patients and controls.

About this clone: The antigen is undetermined.

Isolated RNA was reverse transcribed in full, so expressed TCRB transcripts were sequenced. The assay was immunoSEQ multiplex PCR, and TCRdb's table has in-frame clones only and misses some. Seen here are some 200,000 clones, roughly 11% observed once, and the top ten hold 1% to 1.5%. The sequence was obtained from a man aged 18 to 29 in good health. Sequenced input: central memory CD4+ T cells from blood.

In DNA form, the CDR3 reads TGTGCCAGCATGGGCGGGAGGGGCTCCTACAATGAGCAGTTCTTC. Translated, it gives CASMGGRGSYNEQFF. V usage is TRBV9 and J usage is TRBJ2-1, with 9 bases fitting TRBD2. The junction had 4 bases not matched to a gene; V was cut back by 6 bases and J by 0 bases. CDR3 length equals 15 residues. Per the germline V gene, CDR1 is SGDLS and CDR2 is YYNGEE.